This T cell receptor (beta chain) was sequenced for a study of T cells after posttransplantation cyclophosphamide. Study-level results: TRB clonality was highly associated with recipient CMV seropositivity and reactivation. Donor CD8+ memory clones often dominated recipient blood repertoires at later times.

Busulfan-fludarabine conditioning, marrow transplant, and cyclophosphamide on days +3 and +4 were administered. Sequencing used immunoSEQ multiplex PCR; TCRdb keeps in-frame clones, though not all of them. Listed for the sample are about 9,100 clones, none seen a single time. The sample holds many counts of this clone. Its antigen is unknown. Trimming pared 5 bases from V and 9 bases from J, leaving 17 bases between. Germline V gene data show CDR1 as SEHNR and CDR2 as FQNEAQ (reference sequence). This CDR3 is built from 13 residues. The sequencing here drew on PBMCs, taken 350 to 380 days after allogeneic stem cell transplant with posttransplant cyclophosphamide. This chain links TRBV7-9 with TRBJ2-7; D is possibly TRBD1 (6 bases). This receptor was identified in a male patient aged 45-59 years who received an allogeneic stem cell transplant from a related donor and was CMV-positive. The graft donor may have given rise to some T cells. The CDR3 is CASSQGLDNMQYF. For the CDR3, the DNA is TGTGCCAGCAGCCAGGGGCTGGACAACATGCAGTACTTC.